This T cell receptor (beta chain) was profiled in a study of CD8 T cells in ankylosing spondylitis. Findings and caveats of the study: For ankylosing spondylitis blood, a TCR beta motif of under 10 highly homologous variants appeared characteristic. Disease-associated clones were reportedly significantly overrepresented in matched ankylosing spondylitis synovial fluid.

A remark on this clonotype: What it binds is unknown.

Researchers built TCR beta libraries using quantitative 5'-RACE with molecular barcodes. Via MiXCR, TCRdb re-called the 5' RACE reads, giving one row per CDR3 protein. This sample has about 150,000 distinct CDR3 sequences, with around 42% found just once. This TCR was sampled from a male donor with ankylosing spondylitis. Sequencing input: synovial fluid, either unsorted or a sorted T cell fraction (not recorded which).

In nucleotides, the CDR3 is TGTGCCAGCAGCTTAAGGTCGACCTACGAGCAGTACTTC. It is translated as CASSLRSTYEQYF. V gene TRBV7-2 combines with J gene TRBJ2-7, with D uncertain. The V gene's germline CDR1 is SGHTA and CDR2 FQGNSA. Trimming removed 2 bases from V and 2 bases from J, with 7 bases in between. The CDR3 runs to 13 residues.